The entry below describes one T cell receptor (beta chain). The antigen it binds to is not known. No quality values exist for individual bases; no much larger clone is one base distant. This sample is drawn from a study of T cells in Graves' hyperthyroidism and ophthalmopathy (dated by TCRdb to about 2019). Context from the whole study: Peripheral blood samples were taken at the time of initial diagnosis, prior to any treatment. To identify TCR V-J signatures that set the groups apart, the researchers used a discovery cohort of 100 patients, made up of 43 with Graves' ophthalmopathy and some 58 with stable Graves' hyperthyroidism. Prospective prediction of ophthalmopathy was tested in an independent validation cohort consisting of about 20 hyperthyroidism patients and some 15 patients who later progressed to ophthalmopathy. For training and testing, the 100 patients in the discovery cohort were randomly divided in a 7:3 ratio. In addition, the study compared T-cell repertoires in thyroid tissue and in blood from roughly 6 Graves' hyperthyroidism patients. After blood sampling, hyperthyroidism patients were treated with methimazole at a starting dose of 30 mg daily, and ophthalmopathy patients were treated with high-dose intravenous methylprednisolone. TCR Vbeta CDR3 sequencing of 120 to 150 peripheral blood samples (fewer than 45 ophthalmopathy, roughly 72 hyperthyroidism and approximately 17 progressor patients) is reported in the paper. Study-wide conclusions, independent of this receptor: Ophthalmopathy was separated from stable hyperthyroidism by a 13 V-J signature model, with around 88% sensitivity and approximately 84% specificity obtained in cross-validation and 80%/75% obtained in testing. Most expanded thyroid clonotypes (frequency above 0.001) were also detected in blood, suggesting blood repertoires may reflect thyroid immune responses. No statistical method was used to set the sample size in advance, and investigators knew the group allocation. In validation, the model predicted progression to ophthalmopathy with over 65% sensitivity and less than 75% specificity, a median of approximately 6.7 months before onset.

V gives up 6 bases and J gives up 13 bases, and the segment between their germline ends measures 30 bases. Measured from the cysteine to the phenylalanine, the CDR3 is 16 residues long. Only the CDR3 DNA is retained, 48 bases long and in frame from the first base. According to the germline V gene (reference sequence), CDR1 reads DFQATT and CDR2 reads SNEGSKA. TCR beta CDR3 regions were amplified from RNA transcripts. The first round of RT-PCR for the TCR CDR3 was performed with the HTBI primer set and the Qiagen OneStep RT-PCR kit. Libraries were constructed in a second round of multiplex PCR, after which size selection and purification were performed. The libraries were sequenced on an Illumina HiSeq2000 using paired-end 100 bp reads. The study's own analysis went as follows. Raw data were processed with SOAPnuke, discarding reads with adapters, uncalled bases, mean Phred below 15, or no exact constant-primer or identifier match. COPE v1.2.5 was used to merge high-quality paired reads, and clonotypes were defined as unique nucleotide sequences. MiTCR v1.1 was used to align the clonotypes against IMGT TRBV, TRBD and TRBJ reference segments. The analysis was restricted to V-J combinations with a frequency above 0.0001, which together covered 99% to 99.2% of the repertoires. The TCS score was defined as F50 (clonal expansion) divided by E x V (chaos), with BLOSUM62-based TCRdist calculated between CDR3 peptides within each V-J. Welch's t-statistics and random forest reduced approximately 520 V-J features to 13, which were used in a naive Bayes classifier (R e1071). TCRdb reprocessed the public reads (quality trimming at Q25 with fastp, clone calling with MiXCR) and kept in-frame beta chains. Rows are combined by CDR3 protein, so each entry shows the most common genes and DNA. None of the V and J calls come from the authors' own analysis; TCRdb made them. The sample table shows roughly 650,000 distinct CDR3 sequences, and roughly 15% are seen once. Approximately 3.5% of the sample is in the top ten clones.

Moderately to severely active disease, a Clinical Activity Score of at least 3, a NOSPECS grade of at least 4, and a duration under 3 months were present in ophthalmopathy patients. The study excluded patients with uncontrolled infections, other autoimmune diseases, pregnancy or lactation. Diagnoses were established on the basis of clinical symptoms, serum thyroxine and TRAb, thyroid ultrasound, and orbital computed tomography. PBMCs were separated from approximately 9.9 ml of fresh peripheral blood using Ficoll-Paque density gradient centrifugation. Total RNA was extracted using Trizol reagent, and RNA quality was assessed on an Agilent 2100 Bioanalyzer.

Rearrangement joined TRBV20-1 to TRBJ1-4, with the D gene too uncertain to name. What was sequenced was blood. The clonotype was recovered from a woman aged 40 to 50 with Graves' ophthalmopathy. The CDR3 protein: CSASSLEEADPSSLFF. The bases are TGCAGTGCATCCTCTTTAGAGGAAGCGGACCCTTCGTCACTGTTTTTT.